This passage covers 19 T cell receptor beta chains from one sample sequenced in a study of Ad26.COV2.S vaccination and SARS-CoV-2 variants (TCRdb year 2021). The label giving this sample's treatment or condition can be read as: around 19 received Ad26.COV2.S at low or high dose, single or two shots; about 5 received placebo; per-sample allocation not given. For vaccine and placebo recipients, repertoires were sequenced using samples collected on day 63 after the first injection. The library was generated by the immunoSEQ multiplex PCR assay. TCRdb mirrors the immuneACCESS table, restricted to in-frame sequences. Some clones are absent from its copies; in checked studies, under half trace to an unresolved V gene, and the reason for the others is unknown. This sample gives roughly 250,000 clones in total; around 85% of them show up just once. Under 3% of the sample rests with the top ten. Specimen: peripheral blood, collected in a trial of Ad26.COV2.S vaccine versus placebo. The receptors here all came from a person between 18 and 60 years old who received the Ad26.COV2.S COVID-19 vaccine or a placebo.

The chain couples TRBV9 to TRBJ2-5; D is possibly TRBD1 (6 bases). The germline CDR1 and CDR2 sequences are SGDLS and YYNGEE. With 4 bases removed from V and 1 base from J, the gap between germline ends came to 14 bases. The CDR3 spans 15 residues. The CDR3 is CASSQIGGPQETQYF. The CDR3 bases are TGTGCCAGCAGCCAAATAGGGGGACCCCAAGAGACCCAGTACTTC.

The V call is TRBV10-3, the J call TRBJ1-2; weak D call: TRBD1 (5 bases). This CDR3 is built from 14 residues. The V end was cut by 2 bases, the J end by 4 bases, with 11 bases between. Germline V gene sequence: CDR1 ENHRY, CDR2 SYGVKD. The CDR3: CAISEEGTAYGYTF. For the CDR3, the DNA is TGTGCCATCAGTGAGGAAGGGACGGCCTATGGCTACACCTTC.

The chain links TRBV6-6 to TRBJ2-7, with D perhaps matching TRBD1 (6 bases). Trimming took off 2 bases at V and 5 bases at J, with 7 bases between the two ends. The CDR3 extends over 12 amino acids. Germline CDR1 and CDR2: MNHNY and SVGAGI (reference sequence). The CDR3 sequence is CASSYGQNEQYV. Written as DNA, the CDR3 is TGTGCCAGCAGTTACGGACAGAACGAGCAGTACGTC.

This clone was picked up one time. This rearrangement joins TRBV6-1 to TRBJ1-2, with D maybe TRBD1 (6 bases). V lost 2 bases and J 6 bases, leaving 13 bases between the germline ends. The germline V gene encodes CDR1 MNHNS and CDR2 SASEGT. The CDR3 loop spans 14 amino acids. CDR3 sequence reads: CASSENLGADGYTF. Here the CDR3 DNA reads TGTGCCAGCAGTGAAAATCTGGGGGCGGATGGCTACACCTTC.

The chain has TRBV20-1 and TRBJ1-2; tentative D call: TRBD1 (5 bases). Looked up from germline, CDR1 is DFQATT and CDR2 is SNEGSKA (reference sequence). Deletions cut 3 bases from V and 4 bases from J, with 6 bases between. The CDR3 length is 11 residues. The CDR3 sequence is CSARGPYGYTF. The CDR3 DNA follows: TGCAGTGCTAGGGGGCCCTATGGCTACACCTTC.

The V and J genes are TRBV11-2 and TRBJ2-1; 12 bases are shared with TRBD2. Unmatched junction bases numbered 5, after V lost 2 bases and J lost 9 bases. The CDR3 runs to 15 residues. Germline V CDR1 and CDR2: SGHAT, FQNNGV. This CDR3 is CASSLLAGGGREQFF. The CDR3 DNA reads as TGTGCCAGCAGCTTACTAGCGGGGGGGGGCCGTGAGCAGTTCTTC.

This clone has a count of ten or more. The gene calls are TRBV6-5 and TRBJ1-6; D gene ambiguous. CDR1 and CDR2 (germline): MNHEY, SVGAGI. This CDR3 contains 15 residues. V gave up 6 bases and J gave up 3 bases, with 12 bases separating them. The CDR3 sequence: CASSGLESYNSPLHF. The CDR3 DNA reads TGTGCCAGCAGCGGACTCGAGAGCTATAATTCACCCCTCCACTTT.

This clone was detected only once. The gene calls are TRBV10-3 and TRBJ2-1; D is unclear. V lost 3 bases and J 6 bases, leaving 9 bases between the germline ends. The length of the CDR3 is 13 residues. CDR1 is ENHRY and CDR2 is SYGVKD in the germline V gene. CDR3 residues: CAISDVVLNEQFF. The CDR3 DNA reads TGTGCCATCAGTGATGTGGTCCTCAATGAGCAGTTCTTC.

V and J are TRBV5-5 and TRBJ1-1; TRBD1 aligns across 7 bases. Trimming cost V 2 bases and J 11 bases; bases outside gene matches: 9. This CDR3 has 13 residues. Germline CDR1 reads SGHKS; CDR2 reads YYEKEE (reference sequence). Written as DNA, the CDR3 is TGTGCCAGCAGCTTTTTTGGGGACAGAGGGGCTTTCTTT. Residues: CASSFFGDRGAFF.

The V call is TRBV7-9, the J call TRBJ2-3; the D gene is possibly TRBD1 (5 bases). The germline V and J ends were trimmed by 1 base and 3 bases, with 14 bases remaining between them. CDR3 length equals 16 residues. Germline V gives CDR1 SEHNR, CDR2 FQNEAQ (reference sequence). The CDR3 sequence is CASSLGQLNPTDTQYF. Here the CDR3 DNA reads TGTGCCAGCAGCTTAGGACAGCTTAATCCGACAGATACGCAGTATTTT.

The table lists this clone with a count of one. The chain has TRBV3-1 (or the pseudogene TRBV3-2) and TRBJ1-3, with 7 positions matching TRBD1. Germline CDR1 is LGHDT and CDR2 is YNNKEL (reference sequence). J gave up 3 bases and V 8 bases, and 7 bases lay outside the gene matches. The CDR3 is 14 amino acids. The CDR3 bases are TGTGCCAGCGTCGAGACAGGGAGTGGAAACACCATATATTTT. Its protein is CASVETGSGNTIYF.

The J gene is TRBJ2-2, the V gene TRBV7-9; D remains unclear. Trimming took off 1 base at V and 0 bases at J, with 3 bases between the two ends. The germline V gene encodes CDR1 SEHNR and CDR2 FQNEAQ (reference sequence). The CDR3 runs 14 residues. Here the CDR3 reads CASSLGSNTGELFF. Here the CDR3 DNA reads TGTGCCAGCAGCTTAGGGTCGAACACCGGGGAGCTGTTTTTT.

The J gene is TRBJ1-1, the V gene TRBV6-5; D is undetermined. This CDR3 spans 15 amino acids. Germline lookup yields CDR1 MNHEY and CDR2 SVGAGI. V was trimmed by 0 bases and J by 2 bases, leaving 10 bases between them. CDR3 residues: CASSYSAGFNTEAFF. DNA for the CDR3: TGTGCCAGCAGTTACTCGGCCGGGTTTAACACTGAAGCTTTCTTT.

The chain joins TRBV24-1 to TRBJ1-2; TRBD1 matches at 7 bases. Germline values: CDR1 KGHDR, CDR2 SFDVKD. Unmatched junction bases numbered 9, after V lost 9 bases and J lost 12 bases. The CDR3 is 11 residues long. In DNA, the CDR3 is TGTGCCACCTTCAACAGGGGACCCAACACCTTC. Its protein is CATFNRGPNTF.

The rearrangement joins TRBV20-1 to TRBJ1-2; D is uncertain. In germline, CDR1 is DFQATT, CDR2 SNEGSKA (reference sequence). The CDR3 contains 11 residues. CDR3 sequence: CSRGDNYGYTF. The CDR3 nucleotides are TGCAGCCGCGGGGATAACTATGGCTACACCTTC.

V usage is TRBV25-1 and J usage is TRBJ1-1; D unresolved. Trimming cost V 5 bases and J 1 base, with 5 bases left between them. The CDR3 totals 12 residues. Germline V gene sequence: CDR1 MGHDK, CDR2 SYGVNS. The CDR3 spells CASSIGNTEAFF. The CDR3 bases are TGTGCCAGCAGTATAGGGAACACTGAAGCTTTCTTT.

This chain uses TRBV30 with TRBJ1-1, with unresolved D. The CDR3 totals 14 residues. Trimming removed 3 bases at V and 0 bases at J, with 11 bases between. CDR1 GTSNPN and CDR2 SVGIG come from the germline V gene (reference sequence). CDR3 DNA: TGTGCCTGGAGAGTGCACGGCTTGAACACTGAAGCTTTCTTT. Translation: CAWRVHGLNTEAFF.

The rearrangement links TRBV10-3 to TRBJ1-2, with D perhaps TRBD1 (5 bases). The ends were cut back, 5 bases at V and 4 bases at J, with 14 bases in the middle. Germline CDR1 reads ENHRY; CDR2 reads SYGVKD. The CDR3 runs 14 residues. CDR3 residues: CAISRDGGVYGYTF. CDR3 coding DNA: TGTGCCATCAGTCGGGACGGTGGAGTCTATGGCTACACCTTC.

The chain combines TRBV2 with TRBJ2-7; D perhaps matches TRBD2 (6 bases). Trimming cost V 7 bases and J 3 bases, with 10 bases left between them. Germline V CDR1 and CDR2: SNHLY, FYNNEI. The CDR3 is made up of 12 amino acids. The CDR3 sequence is CASKGLYYEQYF. CDR3 DNA sequence: TGTGCCAGCAAAGGACTATACTACGAGCAGTACTTC.